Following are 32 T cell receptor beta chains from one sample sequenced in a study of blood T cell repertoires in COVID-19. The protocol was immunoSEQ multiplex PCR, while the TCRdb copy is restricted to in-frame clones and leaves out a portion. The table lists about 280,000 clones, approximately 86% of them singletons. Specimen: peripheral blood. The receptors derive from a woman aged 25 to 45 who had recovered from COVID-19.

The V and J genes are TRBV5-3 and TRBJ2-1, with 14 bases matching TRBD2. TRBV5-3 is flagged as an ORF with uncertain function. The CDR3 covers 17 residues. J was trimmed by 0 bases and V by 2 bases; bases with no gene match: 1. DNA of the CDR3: TGTGCCAGAAGCTTAGGGACTAGCGGGAGCTCCTACAATGAGCAGTTCTTC. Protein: CARSLGTSGSSYNEQFF.

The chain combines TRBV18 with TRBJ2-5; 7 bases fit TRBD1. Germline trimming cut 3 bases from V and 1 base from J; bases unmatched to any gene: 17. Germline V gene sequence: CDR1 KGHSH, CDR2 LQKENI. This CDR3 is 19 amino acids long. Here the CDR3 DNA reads TGTGCCAGCTCACCCCTACCGCCAGGAACCGGGACAGCCCAAGAGACCCAGTACTTC. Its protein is CASSPLPPGTGTAQETQYF.

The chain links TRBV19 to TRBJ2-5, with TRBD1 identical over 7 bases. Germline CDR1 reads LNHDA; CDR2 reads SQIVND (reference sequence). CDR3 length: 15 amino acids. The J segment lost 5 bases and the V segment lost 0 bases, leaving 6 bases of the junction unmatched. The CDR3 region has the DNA TGTGCCAGTAGTATAGATCGGACAGGCGGGGAGACCCAGTACTTC. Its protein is CASSIDRTGGETQYF.

In nucleotides, the CDR3 is TGTGCCAGCAGTTTTAAGGGGGAAGCTTTCTTT. Protein sequence: CASSFKGEAFF. This chain links TRBV12-3 or TRBV12-4 with TRBJ1-1; tentatively, D is TRBD1 (5 bases). The CDR3 covers 11 residues. Trimming shortened V by 3 bases and J by 8 bases, and 7 bases separated the two germline ends.

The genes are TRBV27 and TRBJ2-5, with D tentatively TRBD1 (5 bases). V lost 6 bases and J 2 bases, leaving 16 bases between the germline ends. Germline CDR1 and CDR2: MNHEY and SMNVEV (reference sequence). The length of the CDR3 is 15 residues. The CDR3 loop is CASSSLRVPQETQYF. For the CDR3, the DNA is TGTGCCAGCAGCTCACTCAGGGTACCTCAAGAGACCCAGTACTTC.

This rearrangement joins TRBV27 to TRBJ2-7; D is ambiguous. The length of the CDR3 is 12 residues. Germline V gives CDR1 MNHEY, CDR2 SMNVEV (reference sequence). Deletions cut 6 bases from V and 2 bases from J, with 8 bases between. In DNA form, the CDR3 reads TGTGCCAGCAGATCACACCCCTACGAGCAGTACTTC. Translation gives CASRSHPYEQYF.

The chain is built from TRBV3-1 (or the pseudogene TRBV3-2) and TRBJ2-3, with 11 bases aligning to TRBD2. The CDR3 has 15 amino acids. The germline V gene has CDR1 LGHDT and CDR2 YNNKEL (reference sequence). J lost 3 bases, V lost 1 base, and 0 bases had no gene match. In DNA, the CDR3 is TGTGCCAGCAGCCAAGGGACTAGCGGGACAGATACGCAGTATTTT. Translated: CASSQGTSGTDTQYF.

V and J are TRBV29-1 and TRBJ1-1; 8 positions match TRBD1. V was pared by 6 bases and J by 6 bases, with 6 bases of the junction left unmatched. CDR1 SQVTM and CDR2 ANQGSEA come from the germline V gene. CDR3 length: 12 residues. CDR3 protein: CSVRTGKAEAFF. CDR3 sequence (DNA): TGCAGCGTACGGACAGGGAAGGCTGAAGCTTTCTTT.

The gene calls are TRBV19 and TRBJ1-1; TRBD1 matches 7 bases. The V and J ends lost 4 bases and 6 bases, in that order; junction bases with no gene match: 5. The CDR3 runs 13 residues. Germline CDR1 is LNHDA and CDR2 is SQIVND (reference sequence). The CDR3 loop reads CASSKGAAAEAFF. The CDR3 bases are TGTGCCAGTAGTAAGGGGGCAGCGGCTGAAGCTTTCTTT.

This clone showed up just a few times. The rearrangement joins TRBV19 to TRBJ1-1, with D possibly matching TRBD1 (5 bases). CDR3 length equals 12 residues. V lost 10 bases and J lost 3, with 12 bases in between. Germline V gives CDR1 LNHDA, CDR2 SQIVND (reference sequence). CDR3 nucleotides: TGTGCCACCTCTAGGGGATACACTGAAGCTTTCTTT. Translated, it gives CATSRGYTEAFF.

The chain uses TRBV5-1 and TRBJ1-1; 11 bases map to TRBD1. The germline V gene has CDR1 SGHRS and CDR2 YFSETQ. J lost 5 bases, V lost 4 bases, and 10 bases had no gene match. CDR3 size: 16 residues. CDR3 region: CASSPLDRGRLTEAFF. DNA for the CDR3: TGCGCCAGCAGCCCCCTGGACAGGGGGCGGTTAACTGAAGCTTTCTTT.

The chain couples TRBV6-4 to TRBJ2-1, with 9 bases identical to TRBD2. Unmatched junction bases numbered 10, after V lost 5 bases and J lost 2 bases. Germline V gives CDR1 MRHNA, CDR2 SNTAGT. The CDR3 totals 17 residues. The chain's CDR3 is CASSPFGSGSTYNEQFF. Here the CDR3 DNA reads TGTGCCAGCAGTCCCTTCGGTAGCGGGAGTACCTACAATGAGCAGTTCTTC.

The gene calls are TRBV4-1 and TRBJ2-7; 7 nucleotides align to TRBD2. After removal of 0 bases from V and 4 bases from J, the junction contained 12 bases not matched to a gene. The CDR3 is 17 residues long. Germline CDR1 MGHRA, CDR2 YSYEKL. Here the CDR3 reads CASSQDRGGSGSYEQYF. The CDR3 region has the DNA TGCGCCAGCAGCCAAGATCGGGGCGGGAGCGGGTCTTACGAGCAGTACTTC.

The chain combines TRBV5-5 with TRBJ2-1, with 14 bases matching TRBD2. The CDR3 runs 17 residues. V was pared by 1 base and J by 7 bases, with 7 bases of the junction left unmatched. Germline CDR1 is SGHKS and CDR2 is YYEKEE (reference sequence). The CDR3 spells CASSLRGLAGASNEQFF. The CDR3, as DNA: TGTGCCAGCAGCTTGAGGGGACTAGCGGGGGCCTCTAATGAGCAGTTCTTC.

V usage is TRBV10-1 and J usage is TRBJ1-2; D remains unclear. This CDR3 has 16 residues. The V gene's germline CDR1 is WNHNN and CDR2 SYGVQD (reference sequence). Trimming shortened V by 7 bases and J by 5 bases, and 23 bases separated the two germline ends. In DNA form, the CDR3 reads TGCGCCAGCACTCCTGCGGAGGGTGCAGACGGTTATGGCTACACCTTC. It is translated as CASTPAEGADGYGYTF.

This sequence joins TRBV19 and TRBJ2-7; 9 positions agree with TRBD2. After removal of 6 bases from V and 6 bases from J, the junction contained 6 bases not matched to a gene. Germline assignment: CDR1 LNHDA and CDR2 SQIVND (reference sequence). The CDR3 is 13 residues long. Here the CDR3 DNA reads TGTGCCAGTAGAATGGGACTAGCTGGCGAGCAGTACTTC. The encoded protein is CASRMGLAGEQYF.

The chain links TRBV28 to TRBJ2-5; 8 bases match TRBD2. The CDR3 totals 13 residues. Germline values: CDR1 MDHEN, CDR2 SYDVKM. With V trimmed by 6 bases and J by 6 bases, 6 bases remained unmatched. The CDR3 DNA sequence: TGTGCCAGCAGCTCATGGACTAGCCAGACCCAGTACTTC. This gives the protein CASSSWTSQTQYF.

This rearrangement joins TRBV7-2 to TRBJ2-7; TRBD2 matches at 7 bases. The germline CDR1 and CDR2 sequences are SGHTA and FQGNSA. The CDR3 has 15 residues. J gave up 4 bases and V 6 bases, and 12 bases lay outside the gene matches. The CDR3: CASRPSVGGLYEQYF. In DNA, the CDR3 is TGTGCCAGCAGGCCTAGCGTGGGAGGGCTTTACGAGCAGTACTTC.

The DNA of the CDR3 is TGTGCCAGCAGTGGGACAGGGATTAATTCACCCCTCCACTTT. This codes for CASSGTGINSPLHF. The rearrangement uses TRBV2 and TRBJ1-6, with TRBD1 identical over 8 bases. The V and J ends lost 4 bases and 6 bases, in that order; junction bases with no gene match: 2. This CDR3 has 14 residues. Germline loops: CDR1 SNHLY, CDR2 FYNNEI.

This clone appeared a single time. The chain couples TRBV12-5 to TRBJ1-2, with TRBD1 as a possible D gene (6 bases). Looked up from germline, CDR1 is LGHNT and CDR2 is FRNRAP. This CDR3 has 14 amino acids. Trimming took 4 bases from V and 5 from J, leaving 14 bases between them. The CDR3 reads CASGSSGQPYGYTF. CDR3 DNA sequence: TGTGCTAGTGGTTCTTCTGGACAGCCGTATGGCTACACCTTC. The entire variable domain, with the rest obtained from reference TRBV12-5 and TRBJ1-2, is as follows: DARVTQTPRHKVTEMGQEVTMRCQPILGHNTVFWYRQTMMQGLELLAYFRNRAPLDDSGMPKDRFSAEMPDATLATLKIQPSEPRDSAVYFCASGSSGQPYGYTFGSGTRLTVV.

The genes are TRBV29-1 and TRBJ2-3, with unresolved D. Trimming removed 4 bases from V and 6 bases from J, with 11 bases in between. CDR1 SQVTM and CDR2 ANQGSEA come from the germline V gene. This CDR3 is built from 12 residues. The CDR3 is CSVGGSSDTQYF. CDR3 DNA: TGCAGCGTTGGTGGTAGCTCCGATACGCAGTATTTT.

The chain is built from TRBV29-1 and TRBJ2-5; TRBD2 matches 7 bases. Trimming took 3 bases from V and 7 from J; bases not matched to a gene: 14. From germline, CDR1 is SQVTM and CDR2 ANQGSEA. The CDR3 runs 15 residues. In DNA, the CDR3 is TGCAGCGTTGAGGCAGGGAGGGGAGTGACAAGGACCCAGTACTTC. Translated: CSVEAGRGVTRTQYF.

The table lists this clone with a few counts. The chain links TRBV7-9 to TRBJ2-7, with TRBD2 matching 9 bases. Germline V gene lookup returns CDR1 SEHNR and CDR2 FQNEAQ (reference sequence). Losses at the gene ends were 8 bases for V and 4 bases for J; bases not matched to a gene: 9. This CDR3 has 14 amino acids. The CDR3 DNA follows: TGTGCCAGCTGCTCGGGACTAGCCGTATACGAGCAGTACTTC. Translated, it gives CASCSGLAVYEQYF.

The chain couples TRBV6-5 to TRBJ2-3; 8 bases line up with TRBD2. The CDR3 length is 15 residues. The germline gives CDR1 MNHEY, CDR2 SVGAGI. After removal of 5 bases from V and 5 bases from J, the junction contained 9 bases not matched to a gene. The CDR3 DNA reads TGTGCCAGCAGTCGAAGCGGGAGTGCCTTAGATACGCAGTATTTT. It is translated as CASSRSGSALDTQYF.

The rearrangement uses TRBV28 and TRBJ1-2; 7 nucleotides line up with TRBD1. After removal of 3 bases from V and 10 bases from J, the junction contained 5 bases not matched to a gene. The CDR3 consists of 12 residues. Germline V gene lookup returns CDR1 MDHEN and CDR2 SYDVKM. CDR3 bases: TGTGCCAGCAGTTTGACAGACAGGGTCTACACCTTC. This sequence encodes CASSLTDRVYTF.

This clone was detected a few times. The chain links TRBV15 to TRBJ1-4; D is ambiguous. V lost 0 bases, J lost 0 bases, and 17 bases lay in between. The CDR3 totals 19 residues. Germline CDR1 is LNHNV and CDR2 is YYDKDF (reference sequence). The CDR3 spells CATSRDAVSAIATNEKLFF. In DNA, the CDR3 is TGTGCCACCAGCAGAGATGCGGTTTCGGCGATTGCAACTAATGAAAAACTGTTTTTT. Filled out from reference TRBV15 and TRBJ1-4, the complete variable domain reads DAMVIQNPRYQVTQFGKPVTLSCSQTLNHNVMYWYQQKSSQAPKLLFHYYDKDFNNEADTPDNFQSRRPNTSFCFLDIRSPGLGDTAMYLCATSRDAVSAIATNEKLFFGSGTQLSVL.

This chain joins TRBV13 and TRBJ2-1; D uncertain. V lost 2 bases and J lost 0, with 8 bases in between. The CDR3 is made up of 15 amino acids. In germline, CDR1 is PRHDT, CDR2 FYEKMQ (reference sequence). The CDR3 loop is CASSLTLSSYNEQFF. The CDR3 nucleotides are TGTGCCAGCAGCTTAACCCTAAGCTCCTACAATGAGCAGTTCTTC.

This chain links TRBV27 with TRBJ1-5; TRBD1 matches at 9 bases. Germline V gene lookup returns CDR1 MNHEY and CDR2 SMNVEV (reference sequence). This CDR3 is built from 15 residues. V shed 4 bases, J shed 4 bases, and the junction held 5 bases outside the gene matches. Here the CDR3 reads CASSWGTGKNQPQHF. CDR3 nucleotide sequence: TGTGCCAGCAGTTGGGGGACAGGGAAGAATCAGCCCCAGCATTTT.

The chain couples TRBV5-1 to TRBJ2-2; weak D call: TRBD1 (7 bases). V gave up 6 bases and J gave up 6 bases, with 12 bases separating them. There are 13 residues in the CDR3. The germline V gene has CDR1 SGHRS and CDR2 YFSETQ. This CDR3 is CASNARGAGELFF. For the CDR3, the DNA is TGCGCCAGCAACGCCAGGGGGGCCGGGGAGCTGTTTTTT. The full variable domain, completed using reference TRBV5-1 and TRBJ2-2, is KAGVTQTPRYLIKTRGQQVTLSCSPISGHRSVSWYQQTPGQGLQFLFEYFSETQRNKGNFPGRFSGRQFSNSRSEMNVSTLELGDSALYLCASNARGAGELFFGEGSRLTVL.

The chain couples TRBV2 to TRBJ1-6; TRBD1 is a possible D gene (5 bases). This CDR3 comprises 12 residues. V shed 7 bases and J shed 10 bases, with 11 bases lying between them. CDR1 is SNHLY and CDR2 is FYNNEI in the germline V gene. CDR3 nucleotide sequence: TGTGCCAGCACCCTGCAGGGCTCACCCCTCCACTTT. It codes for CASTLQGSPLHF.

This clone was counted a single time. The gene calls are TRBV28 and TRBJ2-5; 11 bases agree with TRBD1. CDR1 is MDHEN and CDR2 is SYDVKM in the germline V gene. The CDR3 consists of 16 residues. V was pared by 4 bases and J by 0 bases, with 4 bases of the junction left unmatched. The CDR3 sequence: CASSSPGQGDQETQYF. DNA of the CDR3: TGTGCCAGCAGTTCCCCGGGACAGGGGGACCAAGAGACCCAGTACTTC.

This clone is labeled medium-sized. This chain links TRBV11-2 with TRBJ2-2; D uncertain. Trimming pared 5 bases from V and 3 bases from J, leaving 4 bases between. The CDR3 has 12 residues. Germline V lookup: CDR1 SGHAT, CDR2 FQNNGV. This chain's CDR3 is CASSPDTGELFF. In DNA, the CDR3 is TGTGCCAGCAGCCCGGACACCGGGGAGCTGTTTTTT.